The clone carrying this TCR beta chain was detected only a few times. Antigen: not known. These data originate in a study of T cells after yellow fever vaccination. Study results and caveats: Overall, a small share of clonotypes was seen in both CD4 and CD8 compartments.

Germline lookup yields CDR1 MNHEY and CDR2 SVGEGT. CDR3 length equals 14 residues. V dropped 7 bases and J dropped 3 bases, with 12 bases sitting between them. TCRdb recomputed calls from the 5' RACE reads with MiXCR, one row per CDR3 protein. Of about 240,000 distinct CDR3 sequences listed, 6.9% are singletons. The V call is TRBV6-2 or TRBV6-3, the J call TRBJ2-2; no firm D call. The TCR originated in a man aged 25-40 years who received the YFV17D yellow fever vaccine. Sequencing used CD4+ T cells sorted from PBMCs, obtained 15 days after the yellow fever booster vaccination. The CDR3 loop is CASKENLHTGELFF. The CDR3 DNA reads TGTGCCAGCAAGGAAAACTTACACACCGGGGAGCTGTTTTTT.